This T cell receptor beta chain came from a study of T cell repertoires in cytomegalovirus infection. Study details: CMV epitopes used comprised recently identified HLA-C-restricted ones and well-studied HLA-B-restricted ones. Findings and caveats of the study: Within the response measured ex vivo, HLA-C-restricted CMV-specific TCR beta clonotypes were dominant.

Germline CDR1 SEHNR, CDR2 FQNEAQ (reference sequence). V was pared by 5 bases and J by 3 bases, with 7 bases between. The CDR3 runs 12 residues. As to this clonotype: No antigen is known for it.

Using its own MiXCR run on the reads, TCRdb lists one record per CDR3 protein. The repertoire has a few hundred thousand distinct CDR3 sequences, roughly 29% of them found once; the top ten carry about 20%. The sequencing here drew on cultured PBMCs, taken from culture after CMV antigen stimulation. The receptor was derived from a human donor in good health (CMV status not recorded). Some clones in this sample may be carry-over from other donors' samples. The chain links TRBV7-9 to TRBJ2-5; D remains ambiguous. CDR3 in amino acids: CASSRTEETQYF. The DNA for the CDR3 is TGTGCCAGCAGCCGGACGGAAGAGACCCAGTACTTC.